These T cell receptor beta chains were read from a single sample in a study of T cell responses to AZD1222 COVID-19 vaccine. Method: immunoSEQ multiplex PCR; TCRdb's copy keeps in-frame clones and lacks some. The sample has 150,000 to 200,000 clones; 85% to 95% are singletons. The sample consisted of peripheral blood, taken on day 0 of AZD1222 vaccination. The receptors originated from an adult in good health. The CDR3 runs from the conserved cysteine through the conserved F or W. Each record gives: clone size, D gene, J gene, CDR3 length, V gene, CDR3 DNA, CDR3 protein. D genes are given only for firm matches. Clone sizes are given selectively: once, few, many, or a class where the clone is expanded.

NA | TRBD1 | TRBJ2-7 | 15 | TRBV3-1/TRBV3-2 | TGTGCCAGCAGTCCCGCCGGGACAGGAACCTACGAGCAGTACTTC | CASSPAGTGTYEQYF
NA | TRBD1 | TRBJ2-3 | 14 | TRBV28 | TGTGCCAGCAAAAACGGACAGGGCACAGATACGCAGTATTTT | CASKNGQGTDTQYF
NA | TRBD2 | TRBJ2-5 | 15 | TRBV9 | TGTGCCAGCAGCAAACTAGCGGGGGGGCTTGAGACCCAGTACTTC | CASSKLAGGLETQYF
NA | NA | TRBJ1-2 | 13 | TRBV7-2 | TGTGCCAGCAGTTTGGACCCTTCCTATGGCTACACCTTC | CASSLDPSYGYTF
NA | NA | TRBJ2-7 | 13 | TRBV6-5 | TGTGCCAGCAGGCCTAATTTGGCCGCCGAGCAGTACTTC | CASRPNLAAEQYF
NA | NA | TRBJ1-1 | 15 | TRBV7-8 | TGTGCCAGCAGCTGGTCTAGGGTGGAGAACACTGAAGCTTTCTTT | CASSWSRVENTEAFF
few | NA | TRBJ1-2 | 12 | TRBV30 | TGTGCCTGGCAAACAGGATACTATGGCTACACCTTC | CAWQTGYYGYTF
NA | NA | TRBJ2-3 | 16 | TRBV6-6 | TGTGCCAGCAGTTACGGTAGAGGGGTCGGTGCAGATACGCAGTATTTT | CASSYGRGVGADTQYF
NA | NA | TRBJ2-3 | 18 | TRBV19 | TGTGCCAGTAAAGGTTGTTTGGGGTACAGGGAGGGCACAGATACGCAGTATTTT | CASKGCLGYREGTDTQYF
once | TRBD2 | TRBJ2-1 | 16 | TRBV7-9 | TGTGCCAGCAGCCGGGTTGGACTAGCGGGGCAAAATGAGCAGTTCTTC | CASSRVGLAGQNEQFF
NA | TRBD1 | TRBJ1-3 | 16 | TRBV28 | TGTGCCAGCACGGCCGGGACAGAACCTTCTGGAAACACCATATATTTT | CASTAGTEPSGNTIYF
NA | TRBD2 | TRBJ2-1 | 16 | TRBV9 | TGTGCCAGCAGCCCAATAGCGGGGGGGCGCGTAGATGAGCAGTTCTTC | CASSPIAGGRVDEQFF
once | TRBD1 | TRBJ2-1 | 14 | TRBV18 | TGTGCCAGCTCACCGAACAGGGGAAACAATGAGCAGTTCTTC | CASSPNRGNNEQFF
NA | NA | TRBJ2-2 | 15 | TRBV18 | TGTGCCAGCTCACCAATTCGCCAGGGCATCGGGGAGCTGTTTTTT | CASSPIRQGIGELFF
NA | NA | TRBJ1-6 | 16 | TRBV3-1/TRBV3-2 | TGTGCCAGCTCCTGGGGCGGGAGCTCCTATAATTCACCCCTCCACTTT | CASSWGGSSYNSPLHF
NA | TRBD2 | TRBJ2-7 | 15 | TRBV6-2/TRBV6-3 | TGTGCCAGCAGTATGACTAGCGGGGGGCCTTTCGAGCAGTACTTC | CASSMTSGGPFEQYF
NA | TRBD2 | TRBJ2-1 | 14 | TRBV27 | TGTGCCAGCGGATTAGCGGGGGGGCTCTTTGAGCAGTTCTTC | CASGLAGGLFEQFF
NA | NA | TRBJ1-6 | 16 | TRBV27 | TGTGCCCTAAACAGTTTCCTCACAGGGCGGGAATCACCCCTCCACTTT | CALNSFLTGRESPLHF
NA | NA | TRBJ2-7 | 13 | TRBV5-1 | TGCGCCAGCAGCGGGGGGGCTAACTACGAGCAGTACTTC | CASSGGANYEQYF
NA | NA | TRBJ2-2 | 17 | TRBV7-8 | TGTGCCAGCAGCCGGCCCCCCTATGGTTCAGGGACCGGGGAGCTGTTTTTT | CASSRPPYGSGTGELFF